The present T cell receptor beta chain was sequenced within a study of control samples from healthy donors and cancer patients. The repertoire was sequenced with immunoSEQ multiplex PCR; TCRdb's copy has only in-frame clones and lacks some. This sample has approximately 58,000 clones, with about nine tenths found just once. Germline assignment: CDR1 SGHKS and CDR2 YYEKEE (reference sequence). This CDR3 has 15 amino acids. V was pared by 3 bases and J by 3 bases, with 12 bases between. V is TRBV5-5 and J is TRBJ1-4; D is possibly TRBD1 (6 bases). This clonotype was sampled from a man aged 60 to 75 with head and neck cancer. Sequencing was done on a sample of PBMCs. As DNA, the CDR3 is TGTGCCAGCAGCTGGCGCGCAGGGGCTAATGAAAAACTGTTTTTT. It translates to CASSWRAGANEKLFF.